Listed below are T cell receptor beta chains from one sample, sequenced in a study of T cell responses to AZD1222 COVID-19 vaccine. Repertoires were generated with immunoSEQ multiplex PCR, while TCRdb's copy carries only in-frame clones and drops some. This sample has some 130,000 clones, with 85% to 95% found just once. Here the sequenced sample was peripheral blood, taken on day 0 of AZD1222 vaccination. The receptors shown here come from an adult in good health. CDR3s leave out the opening cysteine and the closing phenylalanine or tryptophan. Some rows have no size entry. The others give once, few or many, or a class for an expanded clone.

TRBV11-3 | . | 14 | ASSLGLAGDTDTQY
TRBV7-9 | . | 12 | ASSLAASRETQY
TRBV10-2 | few | 13 | ASSENTGTGYGYT
TRBV6-2/TRBV6-3 | . | 12 | ASSPGQGYSPLH
TRBV5-1 | . | 12 | ASSLVAGGTEAF
TRBV28 | . | 11 | AGSSGRTYEQY
TRBV28 | . | 11 | ASSLDSTYGYT
TRBV5-1 | . | 12 | ASKGFTSTDTQY
TRBV2 | . | 14 | ASTPRTSGETDTQY
TRBV25-1 | . | 13 | ASSELGRLGYGYT
TRBV10-3 | . | 12 | AISEEGRNTEAF
TRBV9 | . | 12 | ASSAGAGGYGYT
TRBV5-1 | . | 13 | ASVRGLAGGREQF
TRBV30 | . | 11 | AWERGSNEKLF
TRBV28 | . | 11 | ASSREGNQPQH
TRBV30 | once | 14 | AWSPLGGDSTDTQY
TRBV29-1 | . | 12 | SVEKDIGTDTQY
TRBV7-6 | . | 14 | ASSSSPGPLSYEQY
TRBV7-2 | . | 11 | ASSLEVWETQY
TRBV28 | . | 11 | ASARTDTGELF
TRBV5-5 | . | 12 | ASSLDTWDYGYT
TRBV6-5 | . | 11 | ASSYYSGYEQF
TRBV27 | . | 12 | ASGGGGITYEQY
TRBV9 | few | 13 | ASALGGTGRNEQY
TRBV4-2 | . | 14 | ASSQDQGQGYNEQF
TRBV4-3 | . | 12 | ASSQDSRNSPLH
TRBV19 | . | 12 | ASSTTTNTGELF
TRBV12-5 | . | 13 | ASGLVEGVSSGYT
TRBV5-1 | . | 12 | ASSLGQVGDTQY
TRBV20-1 | . | 12 | SASVRDRVYEQY
TRBV4-1 | . | 13 | ASSQGGRGSDTQY
TRBV2 | . | 13 | ASSELETGASEQY
TRBV2 | . | 12 | ASKLQGDSYEQY
TRBV12-3/TRBV12-4 | . | 11 | ASKNSGSYEQY
TRBV24-1 | . | 12 | ATSDTTKDNEQF
TRBV10-1 | . | 15 | ASCEGTGGPGANVLT
TRBV5-6 | . | 12 | ASSLFQVGNTIY
TRBV5-6 | . | 13 | ASSLGVSGANVLT
TRBV5-1 | . | 11 | ASRSRGRSEQY
TRBV11-2 | . | 13 | ASSPSEVPWGELF
TRBV18 | . | 12 | ASQGQKGNSPLH
TRBV5-1 | . | 13 | ASSLAGQGVEKLF
TRBV2 | . | 13 | ASRTGHRTASPLH
TRBV10-1 | . | 12 | ASSESSGKTEAF
TRBV7-9 | . | 17 | ASSRGTGRIVYGSHEQF
TRBV3-1/TRBV3-2 | . | 14 | ASSQGSWAPSYEQY
TRBV2 | few | 12 | ASSYQGRSYEQY
TRBV9 | . | 16 | ASSVAGDRVKANYGYT
TRBV14 | . | 11 | ASQHSGANVLT
TRBV2 | . | 14 | ASSEGGRVGNYGYT
TRBV7-8 | . | 11 | ASSPTGYSEQY
TRBV5-1 | . | 10 | ASSSRGNEQF
TRBV7-6 | . | 10 | ASSFGIYEQF
TRBV29-1 | few | 10 | SVGGQNYGYT